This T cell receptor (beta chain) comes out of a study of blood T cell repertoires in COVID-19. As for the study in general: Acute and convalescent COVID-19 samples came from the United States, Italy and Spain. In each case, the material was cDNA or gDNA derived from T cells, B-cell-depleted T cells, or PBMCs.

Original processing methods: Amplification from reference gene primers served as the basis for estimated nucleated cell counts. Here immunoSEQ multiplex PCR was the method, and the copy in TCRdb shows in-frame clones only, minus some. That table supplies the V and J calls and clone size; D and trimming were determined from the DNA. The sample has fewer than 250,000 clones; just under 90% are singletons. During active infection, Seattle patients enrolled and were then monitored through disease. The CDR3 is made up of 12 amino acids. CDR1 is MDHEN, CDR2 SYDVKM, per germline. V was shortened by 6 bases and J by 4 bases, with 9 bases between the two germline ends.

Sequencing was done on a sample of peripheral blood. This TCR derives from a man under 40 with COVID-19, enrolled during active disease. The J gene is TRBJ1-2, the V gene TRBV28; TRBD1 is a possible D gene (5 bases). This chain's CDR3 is CASRTDSYGYTF. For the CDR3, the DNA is TGTGCCAGCAGGACCGACAGCTATGGCTACACCTTC.